One T cell receptor (beta chain) is described in this entry. The record originates from a study of neoadjuvant nivolumab and ipilimumab in lung cancer. Germline CDR1 is SGHTA and CDR2 is FQGNSA. Trimming removed 4 bases at V and 4 bases at J, with 14 bases between. CDR3 length: 15 residues. The method was immunoSEQ multiplex PCR; TCRdb's version includes in-frame clones alone and lacks a portion of them. The table includes around 20,000 clones, more than 65% detected once. The sequenced sample was tumor tissue, obtained after neoadjuvant nivolumab, alone or with ipilimumab, at or shortly before surgery. The TCR originated in an adult with non-small cell lung cancer. V and J are TRBV7-2 and TRBJ1-5; D is undetermined. In nucleotides, the CDR3 is TGTGCCAGCAGCTCCTCCCCGGATTATAATCAGCCCCAGCATTTT. Protein sequence: CASSSSPDYNQPQHF.